Listed here is a single T cell receptor beta chain. Its antigen remains unidentified. In germline, CDR1 is DFQATT, CDR2 SNEGSKA (reference sequence). V dropped 0 bases and J dropped 0 bases, with 9 bases sitting between them. The CDR3 length is 14 residues. This specimen belongs to a study of CD8 T cells in ankylosing spondylitis. One entry per CDR3 protein results from TCRdb running MiXCR on the 5' RACE reads. Altogether 200,000 to 250,000 distinct CDR3 sequences are present, 30% to 35% being singletons, with the ten largest covering roughly 4.2%. Whole-study results and caveats: Typical of ankylosing spondylitis blood, it appeared, was a TCR beta motif of under 10 highly homologous variants.

The rearrangement uses TRBV20-1 and TRBJ2-7; no clear D gene. The TCR originated in a male donor with ankylosing spondylitis or in good health (not recorded which). Sequencing was carried out using blood, either unsorted or a sorted T cell fraction (not recorded which). CDR3 coding DNA: TGCAGTGCTAGAGATTGGATCAACTCCTACGAGCAGTACTTC. Translated, it gives CSARDWINSYEQYF.